The next 28 T cell receptor beta chains were all read from a single sample in a study of T cells in Graves' hyperthyroidism and ophthalmopathy. It was RNA transcripts that yielded the amplified TCR beta CDR3 regions. First-round RT-PCR with HTBI primers amplified the TCR CDR3 region. MiXCR was run by TCRdb on the multiplex PCR reads, yielding one entry per CDR3 protein. Of about 360,000 distinct CDR3 sequences in the sample, less than 15% were seen once. Material for sequencing was blood. Receptor source: a woman aged 18-30 years with Graves' hyperthyroidism.

This clonotype was seen ten or more times. The rearrangement links TRBV30 to TRBJ1-2; D gene ambiguous. CDR1 is GTSNPN, CDR2 SVGIG, per germline (reference sequence). The V end was cut by 3 bases, the J end by 3 bases, with 5 bases between. The CDR3 consists of 11 residues. The CDR3: CAWRVHYGYTF. Here the CDR3 DNA reads TGTGCCTGGAGAGTCCACTATGGCTACACCTTC.

This clonotype appeared many times. Here the CDR3 reads CASSRRTQGASSPLHF. The CDR3 DNA reads as TGTGCCAGCAGCCGTAGAACACAGGGAGCAAGTTCACCCCTCCACTTT. The chain joins TRBV3-1 to TRBJ1-6; the D gene is possibly TRBD1 (6 bases). Per the germline V gene, CDR1 is LGHDT and CDR2 is YNNKEL (reference sequence). The CDR3 has 16 residues. V was shortened by 4 bases and J by 9 bases, with 19 bases between the two germline ends.

This clonotype appeared many times. This chain joins TRBV10-3 and TRBJ1-1; TRBD1 matches 8 bases. Germline V gives CDR1 ENHRY, CDR2 SYGVKD. The CDR3 has 15 amino acids. The V gene end was trimmed by 6 bases and the J gene end by 0 bases; junction bases not matched to a gene: 6. The CDR3: CAIRETGALNTEAFF. As DNA, the CDR3 is TGTGCCATCAGGGAGACAGGGGCTTTGAACACTGAAGCTTTCTTT.

This chain links TRBV6-1 with TRBJ2-7; maybe TRBD2 (5 bases). The V end lost 6 bases, the J end lost 5 bases, and 14 bases lay between the germline ends. Per germline, CDR1 MNHNS and CDR2 SASEGT. The CDR3 covers 13 residues. The CDR3 reads CASSPTAGHEQYF. The CDR3 nucleotides read TGTGCCAGCAGCCCTACTGCGGGCCACGAGCAGTACTTC.

The chain couples TRBV4-1 to TRBJ1-2; D is ambiguous. The CDR3 is 14 amino acids. Trimming removed 1 base at V and 4 bases at J, with 10 bases between. Germline V gene data show CDR1 as MGHRA and CDR2 as YSYEKL. CDR3 DNA sequence: TGCGCCAGCAGCCAAGTGGGAGGGATCTATGGCTACACCTTC. It translates to CASSQVGGIYGYTF.

The chain joins TRBV10-1 to TRBJ1-1; no firm D call. Germline V gene data show CDR1 as WNHNN and CDR2 as SYGVQD (reference sequence). V lost 4 bases, J lost 6 bases, and 12 bases lay in between. The CDR3 consists of 13 residues. This chain's CDR3 is CASSGHRRPEAFF. The CDR3 nucleotides are TGCGCCAGCAGTGGACACCGGCGTCCTGAAGCTTTCTTT.

This clonotype has only a few counts. The chain couples TRBV15 to TRBJ2-5; 11 nucleotides align to TRBD1. With 0 bases clipped from V and 7 bases from J, the junction kept 10 bases outside the gene matches. The CDR3 consists of 17 residues. CDR1 and CDR2 (germline): LNHNV, YYDKDF (reference sequence). CDR3 loop: CATSRDPGQGARGTQYF. In nucleotides, the CDR3 is TGTGCCACCAGCAGAGATCCCGGACAGGGGGCTAGGGGGACCCAGTACTTC.

The sample holds many counts of this clonotype. The chain combines TRBV7-9 with TRBJ1-2; D is uncertain. The CDR3 has 12 residues. Germline V gene sequence: CDR1 SEHNR, CDR2 FQNEAQ (reference sequence). V was trimmed by 3 bases and J by 2 bases, leaving 4 bases between them. The CDR3 loop is CASSLENYGYTF. The CDR3 DNA follows: TGTGCCAGCAGCTTGGAGAACTATGGCTACACCTTC.

This clonotype was seen repeatedly, ten times or more. The chain links TRBV7-8 to TRBJ1-1, with D perhaps TRBD1 (5 bases). Germline V lookup: CDR1 SGHVS, CDR2 FQNEAQ. This CDR3 region has 14 residues. The ends were cut back, 1 base at V and 4 bases at J, with 10 bases in the middle. The CDR3 region has the DNA TGTGCCAGCAGCTTAGTAGGGGAGCCCACTGAAGCTTTCTTT. Amino acids: CASSLVGEPTEAFF. The complete variable domain, with remaining parts taken from reference TRBV7-8 and TRBJ1-1, reads GAGVSQSPRYKVAKRGQDVALRCDPISGHVSLFWYQQALGQGPEFLTYFQNEAQLDKSGLPSDRFFAERPEGSVSTLKIQRTQQEDSAVYLCASSLVGEPTEAFFGQGTRLTVV.

The chain joins TRBV19 to TRBJ1-2, with D perhaps TRBD1 (5 bases). The CDR3 covers 14 residues. V lost 4 bases to trimming and J lost 8 bases, with 17 bases between them. The germline gives CDR1 LNHDA, CDR2 SQIVND (reference sequence). The CDR3 protein is CASSTAGGSRGYTF. CDR3 sequence (DNA): TGTGCCAGTAGTACCGCCGGGGGTTCGAGAGGCTACACCTTC.

The sample holds many counts of this clonotype. This chain connects TRBV7-8 to TRBJ2-7; D uncertain. Trimming stripped 5 bases from V and 3 bases from J, with 8 bases between. The CDR3 is 12 residues long. The germline V gene has CDR1 SGHVS and CDR2 FQNEAQ. The CDR3, as DNA: TGTGCCAGCAGCCTGAATCGCTACGAGCAGTACTTC. Translated, it gives CASSLNRYEQYF.

Concerning this clonotype: One end of the junction fails to match germline, which may point to a read error. Here the CDR3 reads CASSPEGLAGYETQYF. The CDR3 bases are TGCGCCAGCAGTCCTGAGGGACTAGCGGGTTACGAGACCCAGTACTTC. The genes are TRBV5-5 and TRBJ2-5; TRBD2 matches 12 bases. Per the germline V gene, CDR1 is SGHKS and CDR2 is YYEKEE (reference sequence). CDR3 length equals 16 residues.

In its sample, this clonotype was seen many times. The chain uses TRBV3-1 and TRBJ2-5; D is unclear. Germline values: CDR1 LGHDT, CDR2 YNNKEL (reference sequence). Trimming removed 1 base at V and 5 bases at J, with 17 bases between. The CDR3 consists of 16 residues. The CDR3 region is CASSQAPPFQPETQYF. DNA for the CDR3: TGTGCCAGCAGCCAAGCCCCGCCCTTCCAGCCCGAGACCCAGTACTTC.

This clonotype has a handful of counts. The chain employs TRBV7-9 and TRBJ1-2; 7 bases agree with TRBD1. This CDR3 has 14 amino acids. With V trimmed by 3 bases and J by 7 bases, 8 bases remained unmatched. Germline CDR1 SEHNR, CDR2 FQNEAQ (reference sequence). The CDR3 loop is CASSLDRRRSGYTF. Here the CDR3 DNA reads TGTGCCAGCAGCTTGGACAGGCGAAGGAGTGGCTACACCTTC.

With respect to this clonotype: This could be a read error, since a much larger clone is one nucleotide away. The J gene is TRBJ2-1, the V gene TRBV20-1, with a tentative D call TRBD2 (5 bases). The germline V gene has CDR1 DFQATT and CDR2 SNEGSKA (reference sequence). The CDR3 extends over 15 amino acids. The CDR3 is CSAPEGGSYPNGQFF. The CDR3 DNA sequence: TGCAGTGCGCCCGAGGGCGGCTCATATCCCAATGGGCAGTTCTTC.

This clonotype was counted ten times or more. This chain connects TRBV27 to TRBJ2-1; D gene unclear. This CDR3 has 13 amino acids. Germline values: CDR1 MNHEY, CDR2 SMNVEV (reference sequence). The V end was cut by 2 bases, the J end by 9 bases, with 11 bases between. CDR3 residues: CASSLGARFEQFF. Written as DNA, the CDR3 is TGTGCCAGCAGTTTAGGTGCAAGATTTGAGCAGTTCTTC.

This clonotype came up many times. The chain combines TRBV18 with TRBJ1-1; D ambiguous. With 6 bases removed from V and 0 bases from J, the gap between germline ends came to 17 bases. Germline V gene sequence: CDR1 KGHSH, CDR2 LQKENI. This CDR3 contains 16 residues. The CDR3 bases are TGTGCCAGCTCCCCATGGACGGTTTCGATGAACACTGAAGCTTTCTTT. Its protein is CASSPWTVSMNTEAFF.

In its sample, this clonotype was seen many times. The rearrangement joins TRBV11-2 to TRBJ1-5; 7 bases are a match to TRBD1. This CDR3 has 17 amino acids. Per germline, CDR1 SGHAT and CDR2 FQNNGV. V was clipped by 4 bases and J by 4 bases; unmatched bases: 13. CDR3 sequence (DNA): TGTGCCAGCAGCTCATCGCAATTGGGACAGTTGAATCAGCCCCAGCATTTT. Translation gives CASSSSQLGQLNQPQHF.

This clonotype has more than one count but fewer than ten. The V and J genes are TRBV7-3 and TRBJ2-6, with D possibly being TRBD1 or TRBD2 (6 bases each). V was shortened by 5 bases and J by 0 bases, with 20 bases between the two germline ends. The CDR3 is made up of 19 amino acids. In germline, CDR1 is SGHTA, CDR2 FQGTGA. CDR3 sequence: CASSPSGAGVLSGANVLTF. The CDR3 coding sequence is TGTGCCAGCAGCCCATCGGGGGCAGGGGTCCTCTCTGGGGCCAACGTCCTGACTTTC.

On this clonotype itself: A much larger clone lies a single base off, so this may be a read error. This chain joins TRBV28 and TRBJ1-4; 10 bases are a match to TRBD1. CDR1 and CDR2 from the germline V gene are MDHEN and SYDVKM. V shed 8 bases, J shed 6 bases, and the junction held 9 bases outside the gene matches. This CDR3 has 15 amino acids. The chain's CDR3 is CASGAGTGDDEKLFF. The DNA of the CDR3 is TGTGCCAGCGGGGCCGGGACAGGGGACGATGAAAAACTGTTTTTT. Drawing the rest from reference TRBV28 and TRBJ1-4, the complete variable domain is DVKVTQSSRYLVKRTGEKVFLECVQDMDHENMFWYRQDPGLGLRLIYFSYDVKMKEKGDIPEGYSVSREKKERFSLILESASTNQTSMYLCASGAGTGDDEKLFFGSGTQLSVL.

This clonotype occurred many times. Here the CDR3 DNA reads TGTGCCAGCAGCCCCGGGACTACCTCAGATACGCAGTATTTT. It specifies CASSPGTTSDTQYF. V gene TRBV7-3 combines with J gene TRBJ2-3, with 7 bases matching TRBD2. This CDR3 is 14 amino acids long. Germline CDR1 SGHTA, CDR2 FQGTGA. After removal of 5 bases from V and 4 bases from J, the junction contained 6 bases not matched to a gene. The full variable domain, in which reference TRBV7-3 and TRBJ2-3 provide the parts outside the CDR3, is GAGVSQTPSNKVTEKGKYVELRCDPISGHTALYWYRQSLGQGPEFLIYFQGTGAADDSGLPNDRFFAVRPEGSVSTLKIQRTERGDSAVYLCASSPGTTSDTQYFGPGTRLTVL.

This clonotype has at least ten counts. The V and J genes are TRBV18 and TRBJ2-7, with D perhaps TRBD1 (6 bases). Trimming cost V 1 base and J 6 bases, with 13 bases left between them. Per germline, CDR1 KGHSH and CDR2 LQKENI. The CDR3 length is 14 residues. The CDR3 region has the DNA TGTGCCAGCTCACCACAGGGGGACCCTCGCGAGCAGTACTTC. This sequence encodes CASSPQGDPREQYF.

This clonotype occurred a few times. The V and J genes are TRBV5-1 and TRBJ1-4, with a tentative D call TRBD1 (6 bases). CDR1 SGHRS and CDR2 YFSETQ come from the germline V gene. Trimming shortened V by 4 bases and J by 4 bases, and 20 bases separated the two germline ends. The CDR3 has 17 amino acids. For the CDR3, the DNA is TGCGCCAGCAGCCGGCGAGGGGGGGCCGGCCGTAATGAAAAACTGTTTTTT. It codes for CASSRRGGAGRNEKLFF.

In its sample, this clonotype was seen many times. The chain is built from TRBV2 and TRBJ2-1; possibly TRBD2 for D (5 bases). CDR1 SNHLY and CDR2 FYNNEI come from the germline V gene. The CDR3 totals 16 residues. The V end lost 0 bases, the J end lost 0 bases, and 9 bases lay between the germline ends. CDR3 residues: CASSEAGVSSYNEQFF. CDR3 nucleotides: TGTGCCAGCAGTGAAGCCGGGGTGAGCTCCTACAATGAGCAGTTCTTC.

In this sample, this clonotype turned up once. This chain connects TRBV7-9 to TRBJ1-2; TRBD1 matches at 7 bases. CDR1 is SEHNR and CDR2 is FQNEAQ in the germline V gene (reference sequence). This CDR3 contains 14 residues. Trimming removed 5 bases from V and 4 bases from J; junction bases left unmatched: 7. CDR3 sequence (DNA): TGTGCCAGCAGCCCCCCCGACAGGGCCTATGGCTACACCTTC. Amino acid sequence: CASSPPDRAYGYTF.

Note on this clonotype: A much larger clone lies one base from this, so it may be a read error. V and J are TRBV13 and TRBJ2-3; maybe TRBD2 (5 bases). Trimming left V 5 bases short and J 4 bases short, with 16 bases between. Per germline, CDR1 PRHDT and CDR2 FYEKMQ (reference sequence). The CDR3 contains 15 residues. The CDR3, as DNA: TGTGCCAGCAGCCGACGGACTGGTTCGGCAGATACGCAGTATTTT. Protein product: CASSRRTGSADTQYF. Full variable domain (outside the CDR3, taken from reference TRBV13 and TRBJ2-3): AAGVIQSPRHLIKEKRETATLKCYPIPRHDTVYWYQQGPGQDPQFLISFYEKMQSDKGSIPDRFSAQQFSDYHSELNMSSLELGDSALYFCASSRRTGSADTQYFGPGTRLTVL.

This clonotype occurred a few times. The chain joins TRBV6-2 or TRBV6-3 to TRBJ2-7; possibly TRBD1 for D (5 bases). This CDR3 is 15 amino acids long. CDR1 is MNHEY and CDR2 is SVGEGT in the germline V gene. Trimming shortened V by 5 bases and J by 0 bases, and 14 bases separated the two germline ends. Here the CDR3 DNA reads TGTGCCAGCAGTGGAGAGACAGATATCTCCTACGAGCAGTACTTC. Translated: CASSGETDISYEQYF.

J is TRBJ1-4 and V is TRBV3-1; tentatively, D is TRBD1 (5 bases). CDR1 is LGHDT and CDR2 is YNNKEL in the germline V gene (reference sequence). The CDR3 is made up of 17 amino acids. V lost 1 base and J 9 bases, leaving 21 bases between the germline ends. As DNA, the CDR3 is TGTGCCAGCAGCCAAGTTAGTATATCGGCCGGGACCAAAAAACTGTTTTTT. This translates into CASSQVSISAGTKKLFF.